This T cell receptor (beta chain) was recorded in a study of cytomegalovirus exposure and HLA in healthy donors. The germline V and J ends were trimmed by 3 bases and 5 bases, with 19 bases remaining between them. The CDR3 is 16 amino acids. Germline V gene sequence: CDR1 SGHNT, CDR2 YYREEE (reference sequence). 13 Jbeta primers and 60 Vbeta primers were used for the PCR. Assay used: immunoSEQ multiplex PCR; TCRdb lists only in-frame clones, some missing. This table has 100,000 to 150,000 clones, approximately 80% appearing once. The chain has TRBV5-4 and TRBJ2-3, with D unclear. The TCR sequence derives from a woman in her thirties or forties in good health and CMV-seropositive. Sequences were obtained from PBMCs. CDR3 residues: CASSSLPKARLDTQYF. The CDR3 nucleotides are TGTGCCAGCAGCTCCCTACCTAAAGCAAGACTAGATACGCAGTATTTT.